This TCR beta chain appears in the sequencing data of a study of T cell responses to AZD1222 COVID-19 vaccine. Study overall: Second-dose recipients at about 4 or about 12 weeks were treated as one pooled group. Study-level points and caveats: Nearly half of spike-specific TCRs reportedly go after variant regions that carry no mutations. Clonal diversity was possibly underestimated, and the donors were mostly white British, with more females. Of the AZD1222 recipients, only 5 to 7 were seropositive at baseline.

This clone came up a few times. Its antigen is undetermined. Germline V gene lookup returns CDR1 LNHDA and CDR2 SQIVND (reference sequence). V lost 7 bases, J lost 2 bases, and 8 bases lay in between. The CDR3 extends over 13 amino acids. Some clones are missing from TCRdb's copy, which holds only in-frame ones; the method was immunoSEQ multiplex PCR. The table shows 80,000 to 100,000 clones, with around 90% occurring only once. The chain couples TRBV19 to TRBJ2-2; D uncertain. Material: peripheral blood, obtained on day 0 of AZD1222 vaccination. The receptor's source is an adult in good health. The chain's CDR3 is CASKAPNTGELFF. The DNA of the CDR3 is TGTGCCAGTAAAGCGCCAAACACCGGGGAGCTGTTTTTT. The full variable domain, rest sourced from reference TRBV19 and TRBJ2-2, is DGGITQSPKYLFRKEGQNVTLSCEQNLNHDAMYWYRQDPGQGLRLIYYSQIVNDFQKGDIAEGYSVSREKKESFPLTVTSAQKNPTAFYLCASKAPNTGELFFGEGSRLTVL.